There are many counts of the clone carrying this T cell receptor (beta chain). This record belongs to a study of breast tumors, draining lymph nodes, adjacent tissues. Trimming removed 0 bases from V and 3 bases from J, with 7 bases in between. CDR3 length: 14 amino acids. From germline, CDR1 is KGHDR and CDR2 SFDVKD. TCRdb re-called the multiplex PCR reads with MiXCR, one entry per CDR3 protein. The sample contains about 100,000 distinct CDR3 sequences, 21% of which appear only once. Breast cancer patients provided tissue from their axillary draining lymph nodes. The rearrangement joins TRBV24-1 to TRBJ1-2; D gene uncertain. Source material: axillary lymph node tissue. This TCR came from a female donor with breast cancer. Some clones in this sample may be carry-over from other donors' samples. The CDR3 DNA reads TGTGCCACCAGTGATTTGGACAAGTACTATGGCTACACCTTC. Its translation is CATSDLDKYYGYTF.